The rows below give T cell receptor beta chains drawn from one sample of a study of blood T cell repertoires in COVID-19. Sequencing used immunoSEQ multiplex PCR; TCRdb keeps in-frame clones, though not all of them. Here the sample spans nearly 200,000 clones, approximately 82% being singletons. The sample taken for sequencing was peripheral blood. All receptors come from a human donor with acute or convalescent COVID-19. The donor label of this sample is uncertain. The CDR3 runs from the conserved cysteine through the conserved F or W. A D gene is named only where the DNA matches it firmly. Not all rows give a size; the values are once, few, many and, for expanded clones, a class.

>TRBV2|few|-|TRBJ2-1
CASSRDYNEQFF
TGTGCCAGCAGCCGGGACTACAATGAGCAGTTCTTC
>TRBV2|-|-|TRBJ2-3
CASSPSGLGTDTQYF
TGTGCCAGCAGTCCCTCAGGGTTAGGAACAGATACGCAGTATTTT
>TRBV9|-|-|TRBJ1-2
CASSARQIANYGYTF
TGTGCCAGCAGCGCCCGACAGATAGCTAACTATGGCTACACCTTC
>TRBV7-9|-|TRBD2|TRBJ2-7
CASSHPGGEQYF
TGTGCCAGCAGCCACCCGGGGGGCGAGCAGTACTTC
>TRBV27|-|TRBD1|TRBJ2-7
CASSLRGDRGLYEQYF
TGTGCCAGCAGTTTGAGGGGCGACAGGGGGCTATACGAGCAGTACTTC
>TRBV7-9|-|-|TRBJ1-4
CASGGRTNEKLFF
TGTGCCAGCGGAGGCAGAACTAATGAAAAACTGTTTTTT
>TRBV18|once|TRBD1|TRBJ2-7
CASSPMVRGQGLSEQYF
TGTGCCAGCTCACCAATGGTAAGGGGACAGGGACTTTCCGAGCAGTACTTC
>TRBV5-4|once|TRBD2|TRBJ2-5
CASSLGTSGRETQYF
TGTGCCAGCAGCTTGGGGACTAGCGGGAGGGAGACCCAGTACTTC
>TRBV7-2|-|-|TRBJ2-3
CASSSQGSDTQYF
TGTGCCAGCAGCTCACAGGGTTCCGATACGCAGTATTTT
>TRBV7-3|few|-|TRBJ2-7
CASSPYRGYEQYF
TGTGCCAGCAGCCCCTACCGAGGTTACGAGCAGTACTTC